The rows below give T cell receptor beta chains drawn from one sample of a study of CD8+ T cells in alopecia areata. Using immunoSEQ multiplex PCR, the repertoire was profiled, and TCRdb retains in-frame clones only, with some absent. This sample has roughly 180,000 clones; roughly 63% occur once, and the top ten carry about 1.5%. Sequencing used CD4+ T cells sorted from blood, obtained at week 0. These receptors all stem from a human donor with alopecia areata. Each CDR3 is given with its conserved first and last residue. The D gene is left open where the match is weak. Clone size, where shown, is once, few, many, or a class for clones that have expanded.

d_call: -; clone_size: -; v_call: TRBV4-3; j_call: TRBJ1-2; cdr3_aa: CASSQGQAGPNGYTF; cdr3_nt: TGCGCCAGCAGCCAAGGCCAGGCCGGCCCAAATGGCTACACCTTC
d_call: -; clone_size: few; v_call: TRBV6-5; j_call: TRBJ2-5; cdr3_aa: CASSYSRGTGETQYF; cdr3_nt: TGTGCCAGCAGTTACTCTCGGGGGACTGGGGAGACCCAGTACTTC
d_call: TRBD1; clone_size: few; v_call: TRBV29-1; j_call: TRBJ2-5; cdr3_aa: CSTCRGTGQETQYF; cdr3_nt: TGCAGCACGTGTCGGGGGACAGGGCAAGAGACCCAGTACTTC
d_call: -; clone_size: few; v_call: TRBV29-1; j_call: TRBJ2-3; cdr3_aa: CSVATSDTQYF; cdr3_nt: TGCAGCGTTGCGACATCAGATACGCAGTATTTT
d_call: TRBD2; clone_size: -; v_call: TRBV5-1; j_call: TRBJ2-3; cdr3_aa: CASSAGTNPNTDTQYF; cdr3_nt: TGCGCCAGCAGCGCAGGGACTAACCCGAACACGGATACGCAGTATTTT
d_call: -; clone_size: few; v_call: TRBV2; j_call: TRBJ2-2; cdr3_aa: CARKTENTGELFF; cdr3_nt: TGTGCCAGAAAGACAGAAAACACCGGGGAGCTGTTTTTT
d_call: -; clone_size: -; v_call: TRBV9; j_call: TRBJ2-3; cdr3_aa: CASSVVGGVTDTQYF; cdr3_nt: TGTGCCAGCAGCGTAGTCGGCGGGGTCACAGATACGCAGTATTTT
d_call: -; clone_size: -; v_call: TRBV10-2; j_call: TRBJ2-7; cdr3_aa: CASGRQVTSYEQYF; cdr3_nt: TGCGCCAGCGGTAGACAGGTAACTTCCTACGAGCAGTACTTC
d_call: -; clone_size: -; v_call: TRBV30; j_call: TRBJ2-3; cdr3_aa: CAWRPTIPPTDTQYF; cdr3_nt: TGTGCCTGGAGACCAACCATCCCCCCCACAGATACGCAGTATTTT
d_call: -; clone_size: -; v_call: TRBV29-1; j_call: TRBJ1-2; cdr3_aa: CSVEESGGYYGYTF; cdr3_nt: TGCAGCGTTGAAGAGTCAGGCGGGTACTATGGCTACACCTTC
d_call: TRBD1; clone_size: -; v_call: TRBV6-6; j_call: TRBJ1-6; cdr3_aa: CASSYSTGGNNSPLHF; cdr3_nt: TGTGCCAGCAGTTACTCGACAGGGGGAAATAATTCACCCCTCCACTTT
d_call: -; clone_size: -; v_call: TRBV4-3; j_call: TRBJ2-7; cdr3_aa: CASSQDIGGDYEQYF; cdr3_nt: TGCGCCAGCAGCCAAGATATCGGCGGAGACTACGAGCAGTACTTC
d_call: -; clone_size: -; v_call: TRBV29-1; j_call: TRBJ1-1; cdr3_aa: CSVETSKREAFF; cdr3_nt: TGCAGCGTTGAAACATCCAAACGTGAAGCTTTCTTT
d_call: TRBD1; clone_size: -; v_call: TRBV7-9; j_call: TRBJ2-1; cdr3_aa: CASSFPVSGGKASNEQFF; cdr3_nt: TGTGCCAGCAGCTTCCCGGTTTCAGGGGGCAAGGCGAGCAATGAGCAGTTCTTC
d_call: TRBD2; clone_size: -; v_call: TRBV2; j_call: TRBJ2-1; cdr3_aa: CASGKGASGGKNEQFF; cdr3_nt: TGTGCCAGCGGCAAAGGTGCTAGCGGGGGGAAGAATGAGCAGTTCTTC
d_call: -; clone_size: -; v_call: TRBV30; j_call: TRBJ2-3; cdr3_aa: CAWSRSTDTQYF; cdr3_nt: TGTGCCTGGAGTCGGAGCACAGATACGCAGTATTTT
d_call: -; clone_size: -; v_call: TRBV4-2; j_call: TRBJ2-6; cdr3_aa: CASSQEGANVLTF; cdr3_nt: TGTGCCAGCAGCCAAGAAGGGGCCAACGTCCTGACTTTC
d_call: -; clone_size: few; v_call: TRBV4-3; j_call: TRBJ1-1; cdr3_aa: CASSPQPEGTEAFF; cdr3_nt: TGCGCCAGCAGCCCCCAGCCGGAGGGTACTGAAGCTTTCTTT
d_call: TRBD1; clone_size: -; v_call: TRBV27; j_call: TRBJ2-1; cdr3_aa: CASSFVGQGRFNEQFF; cdr3_nt: TGTGCCAGCAGTTTCGTCGGACAGGGGCGGTTCAATGAGCAGTTCTTC
d_call: TRBD2; clone_size: few; v_call: TRBV29-1; j_call: TRBJ2-1; cdr3_aa: CSVLNSGEGLANIF; cdr3_nt: TGCAGCGTTCTAAATTCGGGTGAGGGACTAGCTAACATCTTC
d_call: -; clone_size: -; v_call: TRBV4-3; j_call: TRBJ2-7; cdr3_aa: CASSQSLGTRNPTKQYF; cdr3_nt: TGCGCCAGCAGCCAATCTTTAGGGACTCGAAATCCTACGAAGCAGTACTTC
d_call: -; clone_size: few; v_call: TRBV15; j_call: TRBJ2-1; cdr3_aa: CATSRDSGNYNEQFF; cdr3_nt: TGTGCCACCAGCAGAGATTCAGGGAACTACAATGAGCAGTTCTTC
d_call: -; clone_size: -; v_call: TRBV5-6; j_call: TRBJ1-2; cdr3_aa: CASSLESLGYTF; cdr3_nt: TGTGCCAGCAGCTTGGAGAGTTTAGGCTACACCTTC
d_call: -; clone_size: -; v_call: TRBV2; j_call: TRBJ2-2; cdr3_aa: CASSAHGRNTGELFF; cdr3_nt: TGTGCCAGCAGTGCCCACGGAAGAAACACCGGGGAGCTGTTTTTT
d_call: TRBD1; clone_size: -; v_call: TRBV5-1; j_call: TRBJ2-3; cdr3_aa: CASSLTTGESDTQYF; cdr3_nt: TGCGCCAGCAGCTTGACTACAGGGGAATCAGATACGCAGTATTTT
d_call: -; clone_size: -; v_call: TRBV7-2; j_call: TRBJ2-3; cdr3_aa: CASKRNTDTQYF; cdr3_nt: TGTGCCAGTAAGCGGAACACAGATACGCAGTATTTT
d_call: -; clone_size: -; v_call: TRBV6-5; j_call: TRBJ1-2; cdr3_aa: CASTARARGDYGYTF; cdr3_nt: TGTGCCAGCACCGCTCGGGCCAGGGGAGACTATGGCTACACCTTC
d_call: -; clone_size: few; v_call: TRBV7-2; j_call: TRBJ2-1; cdr3_aa: CASSEKTPYNEQFF; cdr3_nt: TGTGCCAGCAGCGAAAAGACACCCTACAATGAGCAGTTCTTC
d_call: -; clone_size: -; v_call: TRBV29-1; j_call: TRBJ2-7; cdr3_aa: CSGGDVAYEQYF; cdr3_nt: TGCAGCGGGGGGGACGTCGCCTACGAGCAGTACTTC
d_call: -; clone_size: -; v_call: TRBV29-1; j_call: TRBJ1-2; cdr3_aa: CSVAGETLANYGYTF; cdr3_nt: TGCAGCGTTGCCGGCGAAACATTAGCTAACTATGGCTACACCTTC
d_call: -; clone_size: -; v_call: TRBV11-3; j_call: TRBJ2-3; cdr3_aa: CASSLARTRTDTQYF; cdr3_nt: TGTGCCAGCAGCTTAGCCCGGACCCGCACAGATACGCAGTATTTT
d_call: -; clone_size: -; v_call: TRBV9; j_call: TRBJ1-2; cdr3_aa: CASSFLDVSYGYTF; cdr3_nt: TGTGCCAGCAGCTTTCTGGACGTTAGCTATGGCTACACCTTC
d_call: TRBD2; clone_size: -; v_call: TRBV7-9; j_call: TRBJ2-1; cdr3_aa: CASSPAPSGGALEQFF; cdr3_nt: TGTGCCAGCAGCCCCGCCCCAAGCGGGGGGGCCTTGGAGCAGTTCTTC
d_call: -; clone_size: few; v_call: TRBV5-1; j_call: TRBJ2-5; cdr3_aa: CASSLVEQETQYF; cdr3_nt: TGCGCCAGCAGCTTGGTTGAGCAAGAGACCCAGTACTTC
d_call: -; clone_size: -; v_call: TRBV29-1; j_call: TRBJ2-7; cdr3_aa: CSVQGVGIYEQYF; cdr3_nt: TGCAGCGTTCAAGGGGTAGGGATCTACGAGCAGTACTTC
d_call: -; clone_size: few; v_call: TRBV29-1; j_call: TRBJ2-7; cdr3_aa: CSVEGRYSYEQYF; cdr3_nt: TGCAGCGTTGAAGGTCGATATTCCTACGAGCAGTACTTC
d_call: -; clone_size: -; v_call: TRBV30; j_call: TRBJ1-6; cdr3_aa: CAWSVMDSHNSPLHF; cdr3_nt: TGTGCCTGGAGTGTTATGGACAGTCATAATTCACCCCTCCACTTT